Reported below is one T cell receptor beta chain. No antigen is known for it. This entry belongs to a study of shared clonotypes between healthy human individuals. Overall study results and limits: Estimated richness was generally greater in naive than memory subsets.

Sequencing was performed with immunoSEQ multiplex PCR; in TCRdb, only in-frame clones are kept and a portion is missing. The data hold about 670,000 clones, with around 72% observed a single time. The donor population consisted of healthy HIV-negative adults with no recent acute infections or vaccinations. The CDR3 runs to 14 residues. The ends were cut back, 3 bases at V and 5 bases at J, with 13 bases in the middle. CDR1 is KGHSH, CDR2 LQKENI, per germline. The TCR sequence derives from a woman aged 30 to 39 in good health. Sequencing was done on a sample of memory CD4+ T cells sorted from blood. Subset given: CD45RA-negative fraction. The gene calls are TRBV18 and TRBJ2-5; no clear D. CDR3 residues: CASSPRTRAETQYF. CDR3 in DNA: TGTGCCAGCTCACCCCGGACGAGAGCGGAGACCCAGTACTTC.